Listed below are T cell receptor beta chains from one sample, sequenced in a study of blood T cell repertoires in COVID-19. Clones were sequenced by immunoSEQ multiplex PCR, and TCRdb holds only the in-frame ones, with some missing. This sample carries some 300,000 clones, about 87% of them seen once, and the ten largest clones take 6.3%. Sequenced input: peripheral blood. The receptors come from a woman aged 50 to 65 with COVID-19, enrolled during active disease. Each CDR3 is given with its conserved first and last residue. A D gene is named only where the DNA matches it firmly. Not all rows give a size; the values are once, few, many and, for expanded clones, a class.

j_call v_call d_call clone_size cdr3_nt cdr3_aa
TRBJ2-5 TRBV4-1 TRBD2 - TGCGCCAGCAGCGTGGGCGGGAGTTTGGAGACCCAGTACTTC CASSVGGSLETQYF
TRBJ2-3 TRBV3-1/TRBV3-2 - - TGTGCCAGCAGCCAAGCGACATTAGGTACAGATACGCAGTATTTT CASSQATLGTDTQYF
TRBJ1-1 TRBV14 - - TGTGCCAGCAGCCCACCCTTTGGAGTAAACACTGAAGCTTTCTTT CASSPPFGVNTEAFF
TRBJ2-5 TRBV14 - once TGTGCCAGCAGCCGGGGGGTTTCAGAGACCCAGTACTTC CASSRGVSETQYF
TRBJ2-2 TRBV5-8 - - TGTGCCAGCAGCTCGGGGGCCGGGGAGCTGTTTTTT CASSSGAGELFF
TRBJ2-3 TRBV29-1 TRBD1 once TGCAGCGTTAGATGGCAGGGGGCAGATACGCAGTATTTT CSVRWQGADTQYF
TRBJ2-3 TRBV3-1/TRBV3-2 - - TGTGCCAGCAGCCAACTCCGCACCGGGGCGAACAGCAGGGGTACGCAGTATTTT CASSQLRTGANSRGTQYF
TRBJ2-7 TRBV29-1 TRBD1 - TGCAGCGTTCATAGGACAGGAACGTACGAGCAGTACTTC CSVHRTGTYEQYF
TRBJ1-6 TRBV30 TRBD1 - TGTGCCTGGAAGGACAGGGTGAATTCACCCCTCCACTTT CAWKDRVNSPLHF
TRBJ2-7 TRBV10-3 - - TGTGCCATCAGTGAGTCGACGGGAGTGGCCTACGAGCAGTACTTC CAISESTGVAYEQYF
TRBJ2-5 TRBV6-2/TRBV6-3 - - TGTGCCAGCAGTTACCGGGAGACCCAGTACTTC CASSYRETQYF
TRBJ2-5 TRBV7-8 - - TGTGCCAGCAGCTCGCCGGAGGCACGGGCGGAGACCCAGTACTTC CASSSPEARAETQYF
TRBJ2-7 TRBV7-2 TRBD2 - TGTGCCAGCAGCTTAGGGTCACTAGCGGGAGGTTTTTACGAGCAGTACTTC CASSLGSLAGGFYEQYF
TRBJ2-7 TRBV2 - once TGTGCCAGCAGTGAAGCACTGGTCTTGAGCTCCTACGAGCAGTACTTC CASSEALVLSSYEQYF
TRBJ1-1 TRBV5-6 TRBD1 - TGTGCCAGCAGCTCAAACACAGGGGGAAACACTGAAGCTTTCTTT CASSSNTGGNTEAFF
TRBJ1-1 TRBV5-5 - - TGTGCCAGCAGCTTGGGCGCAGGGCCTCTTGAAGCTTTCTTT CASSLGAGPLEAFF
TRBJ2-1 TRBV27 - - TGTGCCAGCAGCCCCAGGGATCCAATGTACAATGAGCAGTTCTTC CASSPRDPMYNEQFF
TRBJ1-1 TRBV11-2 TRBD1 once TGTGCCAGCAGCTTATCGACAGGGCTCACTGAAGCTTTCTTT CASSLSTGLTEAFF
TRBJ1-2 TRBV19 - - TGTGCCAGTAACCCAGGGGCTTTCTATGGCTACACCTTC CASNPGAFYGYTF
TRBJ2-1 TRBV27 - - TGTGCCAGCAGTTTATCAACGGGAGCCCACCTCTCCTACAATGAGCAGTTCTTC CASSLSTGAHLSYNEQFF
TRBJ2-7 TRBV7-2 - - TGTGCCAGCAGCTGGGGAGGCAACGAGCAGTACTTC CASSWGGNEQYF
TRBJ1-5 TRBV10-3 TRBD1 - TGTGCCATCAGCCCCGGACAGGGGGCGCTTGGCCAGCCCCAGCATTTT CAISPGQGALGQPQHF
TRBJ2-7 TRBV6-2/TRBV6-3 - - TGTGCCAGCAGTTACGGGGGGGCCTCCTACGAGCAGTACTTC CASSYGGASYEQYF
TRBJ1-1 TRBV30 - - TGTGCCTGGAGTGTGTTTGAGGGAGGCACTGAAGCTTTCTTT CAWSVFEGGTEAFF
TRBJ1-4 TRBV19 - once TGTGCCAGTAGTATTGGCACGACTACAACTAATGAAAAACTGTTTTTT CASSIGTTTTNEKLFF
TRBJ1-2 TRBV2 TRBD1 - TGTGCCAGCCTGGGACAGGGGGCTGGCGGCTACACCTTC CASLGQGAGGYTF
TRBJ1-1 TRBV19 - once TGTGCCAGTAGCACAACGTACACTGAAGCTTTCTTT CASSTTYTEAFF
TRBJ1-1 TRBV9 TRBD1 - TGTGCCAGCAGCGTAGGAGGGGGGTGGACAGGGACCACTGAAGCTTTCTTT CASSVGGGWTGTTEAFF
TRBJ2-1 TRBV6-2/TRBV6-3 TRBD1 - TGTGCCAGCAGCATTCCGGGACAGGGGGCCAATGAGCAGTTCTTC CASSIPGQGANEQFF
TRBJ2-6 TRBV18 - once TGTGCCAGCTCACCGGGCAGGGGCCTTACCTCTGGGGCCAACGTCCTGACTTTC CASSPGRGLTSGANVLTF
TRBJ2-3 TRBV7-9 - - TGTGCCAGCAGCTTTTCAGGGGCAGATACGCAGTATTTT CASSFSGADTQYF
TRBJ2-7 TRBV5-1 - - TGCGCCAGCAGCACACGACAGTTACCCTACGAGCAGTACTTC CASSTRQLPYEQYF
TRBJ2-7 TRBV11-3 - - TGTGCCAGCAGCCAAGAGTACGAGCAGTACTTC CASSQEYEQYF
TRBJ2-1 TRBV15 TRBD1 - TGTGCCACCAGCGATCGGACAGGAGAATCCTACAATGAGCAGTTCTTC CATSDRTGESYNEQFF
TRBJ2-7 TRBV11-2 TRBD1 - TGTGCCAGCAGCCCAGGGACAGGGGGGTCCTACGAGCAGTACTTC CASSPGTGGSYEQYF
TRBJ2-1 TRBV12-5 TRBD2 - TGTGCTAGTGGTTTAGGACTAGCGGGATCCTACAATGAGCAGTTCTTC CASGLGLAGSYNEQFF
TRBJ1-5 TRBV6-5 - - TGTGCCAGCAGTTCGTATAGCAATCAGCCCCAGCATTTT CASSSYSNQPQHF
TRBJ2-2 TRBV4-1 - many TGCGCCAGCAGCCAAGCTAACCTTGTCTCCACCGGGGAGCTGTTTTTT CASSQANLVSTGELFF
TRBJ1-4 TRBV5-1 TRBD1 - TGCGCCAGCGGACCCATGACAGGGGGTAATGAAAAACTGTTTTTT CASGPMTGGNEKLFF
TRBJ1-3 TRBV27 - once TGTGCCAGCAGTTTATCAGCCGGGACTGGAAACACCATATATTTT CASSLSAGTGNTIYF
TRBJ2-3 TRBV3-1/TRBV3-2 TRBD2 - TGTGCCAGCAGCCATGTTAGCGGGAGTCAGAGCGCAGATACGCAGTATTTT CASSHVSGSQSADTQYF
TRBJ2-5 TRBV2 - - TGTGCCAGCAAGACTAGATGGCAAGAGACCCAGTACTTC CASKTRWQETQYF
TRBJ2-7 TRBV7-9 TRBD2 once TGTGCCAGCAGCCAAACTAGCGGGAGATCTTACGAGCAGTACTTC CASSQTSGRSYEQYF
TRBJ1-3 TRBV3-1/TRBV3-2 - - TGTGCCAGCAGCCCCGAAGGGAGGAGAGGAAACACCATATATTTT CASSPEGRRGNTIYF
TRBJ2-1 TRBV14 - - TGTGCCAGCAGCCAAGTGGGCGGGATAGCCTACAATGAGCAGTTCTTC CASSQVGGIAYNEQFF
TRBJ2-7 TRBV19 TRBD1 many TGTGCCAGTAGCGAAGGGGGCGCATGGACCTACGAGCAGTACTTC CASSEGGAWTYEQYF
TRBJ2-1 TRBV24-1 TRBD1 - TGTGCCACCAGTGGTACCGGGACAGACTACAATGAGCAGTTCTTC CATSGTGTDYNEQFF
TRBJ2-7 TRBV11-3 TRBD2 - TGTGCCAGCAGTCCCGGGACTAGCGGGCCCAGCTCCTACGAGCAGTACTTC CASSPGTSGPSSYEQYF
TRBJ1-2 TRBV12-3/TRBV12-4 - - TGTGCCAGCAGTCTAGACAGGATCGCTGGCTACACCTTC CASSLDRIAGYTF
TRBJ2-3 TRBV6-5 - - TGTGCCAGCAGTTCTTCAGGGACAGATACGCAGTATTTT CASSSSGTDTQYF
TRBJ2-2 TRBV5-1 - - TGCGCCAGCAGCGTCGATAGATCGAACACCGGGGAGCTGTTTTTT CASSVDRSNTGELFF
TRBJ1-3 TRBV10-1 - - TGCGCCAGCAGCTTCGGGACTCCTAGCTCTGGAAACACCATATATTTT CASSFGTPSSGNTIYF
TRBJ2-2 TRBV5-1 - - TGCGCCAGCAGCTCGGGACAGAACACCGGGGAGCTGTTTTTT CASSSGQNTGELFF
TRBJ2-1 TRBV7-9 - - TGTGCCAGCAGCTTAGTCTATGAGCAGTTCTTC CASSLVYEQFF
TRBJ1-3 TRBV6-1 - - TGTGCCAGCAGTGAAGCCCCGACAGCCTCTGGAAACACCATATATTTT CASSEAPTASGNTIYF
TRBJ1-1 TRBV24-1 - - TGTGCCACCAGTGGGCACAGCCGAAACACTGAAGCTTTCTTT CATSGHSRNTEAFF
TRBJ2-7 TRBV3-1/TRBV3-2 - once TGTGCCAGCAGCCAAGATCTTAACGGTGCGTACGAGCAGTACTTC CASSQDLNGAYEQYF
TRBJ1-4 TRBV3-1/TRBV3-2 - - TGTGCCAGCAGCCAAGACCGACAGGCGAATGAAAAACTGTTTTTT CASSQDRQANEKLFF